Included here is one TCR beta chain sequence, with context. Its recognized antigen is unknown. Base quality data are lacking; no much larger clone is found one base away. Receptor libraries were prepared by the immunoSEQ multiplex PCR assay. Entries here come from immuneACCESS through TCRdb and include only in-frame sequences with V and J called. Some clones fail to appear in such tables; in the studies checked, an unresolved V gene covers under half of the shortfall, and the cause of the remainder is unknown. Here the sample has about 73,000 clones; around 94% occur a single time. Of the sample, roughly 3% is held by the ten largest clones. The data stem from a study of T cell changes during pregnancy in multiple sclerosis (dated by TCRdb to about 2019). Notes on the research overall: The study looked at changes in the T cell repertoire across pregnancy in women with multiple sclerosis.

The CDR3 runs 14 residues from the cysteine to the phenylalanine. The entry retains the CDR3 DNA only, 42 bases that are in frame from base 1. A distance of 12 bases separates the germline ends of V and J, which lose 8 bases and 1 base respectively. CDR1 is given as MNHEY and CDR2 as SMNVEV, both from the germline V gene (reference sequence). This TCR derives from a female donor in good health, enrolled as a control in a pregnancy study. Sequencing used peripheral blood, obtained in the third trimester of pregnancy. The rearrangement joined TRBV27 to TRBJ1-5; TRBD1 might be the D gene, on 6 matching bases. For the CDR3, the sequence is CASGNRVSNQPQHF. The nucleotide sequence is TGTGCCAGCGGCAACAGGGTGAGCAATCAGCCCCAGCATTTT.